This TCR beta chain comes out of a study of beta chain features in type 1 diabetes. Study-level results: There was a moderate but significant shortening of TCRB CDR3s in all four CD4+ subsets of Type 1 diabetes patients. The study found that naive, central memory and Treg TCRB repertoires appeared more similar in patients than in healthy donors. At VDJ recombination sites, type 1 diabetes patients had fewer insertions and more deleted nucleotides.

Markers CD45RO/CCR7/CD25/CD127/CD95/CD27 served to sort CD4+ naive, central memory, regulatory and stem cell-like memory cells. cDNA synthesis used the whole RNA isolate, giving expressed TCRB sequences. The assay was immunoSEQ multiplex PCR, and TCRdb's table has in-frame clones only and misses some. The repertoire has over 40,000 clones, about 51% of them found once; the top ten carry over 2%. This clone was seen a handful of times. The antigen remains unidentified. Germline CDR1 SEHNR, CDR2 FQNEAQ (reference sequence). V gave up 5 bases and J gave up 8 bases; unmatched junction bases: 5. CDR3 length: 14 amino acids.

The sequenced sample was Tregs from blood. The TCR was taken from a woman under 30 in good health. The chain joins TRBV7-9 to TRBJ1-4; 10 bases agree with TRBD1. Here the CDR3 reads CASSADRGREKLFF. CDR3 DNA sequence: TGTGCCAGCAGCGCCGACAGGGGGCGGGAAAAACTGTTTTTT.